Presented here are 23 T cell receptor beta chains from one specimen sequenced in a study of tumor T cells in aggressive B-cell lymphoma. The method was immunoSEQ multiplex PCR; TCRdb's version includes in-frame clones alone and lacks a portion of them. The sample shows around 8,400 clones, approximately 83% of them seen only once. What was sequenced was tumor tissue. The origin of the receptors is an adult with diffuse large B cell lymphoma.

The CDR3 loop is CASSSEAQGYETQYF. CDR3 in DNA: TGCGCCAGCAGCTCAGAGGCACAGGGTTATGAGACCCAGTACTTC. The rearrangement uses TRBV4-3 and TRBJ2-5; D may be TRBD1 (6 bases). Germline CDR1 is LGHNA and CDR2 is YSLEER. The CDR3 is made up of 15 amino acids. Between the trimmed V and J ends, which lost 5 bases and 5 bases, there was a span of 18 bases.

The gene calls are TRBV7-9 and TRBJ1-5; D not certain. CDR1 is SEHNR and CDR2 is FQNEAQ in the germline V gene (reference sequence). V shed 1 base and J shed 2 bases, with 9 bases lying between them. The CDR3 totals 15 residues. The CDR3 DNA reads TGTGCCAGCAGCTTAGGCGGAGGTGGCAATCAGCCCCAGCATTTT. Translating it yields CASSLGGGGNQPQHF.

The chain has TRBV2 and TRBJ1-1; unclear D gene. V lost 6 bases and J lost 3, with 8 bases in between. The germline V gene encodes CDR1 SNHLY and CDR2 FYNNEI. The CDR3 runs 12 residues. Here the CDR3 DNA reads TGTGCCAGCAGCACTAGGGACACTGAAGCTTTCTTT. This codes for CASSTRDTEAFF.

This clone has a handful of counts. The rearrangement links TRBV21-1 to TRBJ1-2; the table's D call, TRBD1, has no DNA check behind it. TRBV21-1 is an annotated pseudogene. This CDR3 region has 15 residues. The CDR3 region has the DNA TGTGCCAGCAGCAAACTCCACAGGGAGAGCTATGGCTACACCTTC. Residues: CASSKLHRESYGYTF.

A remark on this clone: Its ends do not fully match the called genes, so a read error is possible. The same CDR3 also results from other DNA sequences found in this sample. V and J are TRBV5-5 and TRBJ1-2; D is perhaps TRBD1 (5 bases). The CDR3 is 12 amino acids. Germline CDR1 and CDR2: SGHKS and YYEKEE (reference sequence). The CDR3 sequence: CASSSAGGGYTF. CDR3 in DNA: TGTGCCAGCAGCTCGGCGGGGGGAGGCTACACTTTC.

This clone was recorded only once. V gene TRBV7-2 combines with J gene TRBJ2-5; D is ambiguous. Looked up from germline, CDR1 is SGHTA and CDR2 is FQGNSA. V dropped 3 bases and J dropped 0 bases, with 2 bases sitting between them. The CDR3 has 12 amino acids. The CDR3: CASSFYQETQYF. DNA of the CDR3: TGTGCCAGCAGCTTCTACCAAGAGACCCAGTACTTC.

J is TRBJ2-3 and V is TRBV15; D remains ambiguous. Germline V gives CDR1 LNHNV, CDR2 YYDKDF (reference sequence). The CDR3 spans 15 residues. V was cut by 6 bases and J by 2 bases, with 15 bases left in between. This CDR3 is CATSFRISLTDTQYF. Written as DNA, the CDR3 is TGTGCCACCAGTTTTCGTATATCCCTCACAGATACGCAGTATTTT.

The chain is built from TRBV2 and TRBJ2-2; a weak D match, TRBD1 (6 bases). The germline V gene has CDR1 SNHLY and CDR2 FYNNEI. The CDR3 length is 14 residues. Trimming shortened V by 5 bases and J by 5 bases, and 12 bases separated the two germline ends. CDR3 loop: CASSYRVGTGELFF. In nucleotides, the CDR3 is TGTGCCAGCAGTTACAGGGTCGGGACCGGGGAGCTGTTTTTT.

V and J are TRBV27 and TRBJ2-1, with 12 bases aligning to TRBD2. This CDR3 is 18 amino acids long. In germline, CDR1 is MNHEY, CDR2 SMNVEV (reference sequence). Trimming cost V 4 bases and J 0 bases; bases outside gene matches: 7. The CDR3 region has the DNA TGTGCCAGCAGTTCTGGACTAGCGGGAAGGTTCTCCTACAATGAGCAGTTCTTC. Its translation is CASSSGLAGRFSYNEQFF.

The V gene is TRBV5-1, the J gene TRBJ2-2; 10 bases match TRBD1. Germline loops: CDR1 SGHRS, CDR2 YFSETQ. The CDR3 runs to 15 residues. The J segment lost 3 bases and the V segment lost 4 bases, leaving 3 bases of the junction unmatched. The CDR3 sequence: CASSRDRGYTGELFF. CDR3 bases: TGCGCCAGCAGCCGGGACAGGGGTTACACCGGGGAGCTGTTTTTT.

The gene calls are TRBV4-3 and TRBJ1-4; no firm D call. CDR1 LGHNA and CDR2 YSLEER come from the germline V gene. Trimming removed 1 base at V and 2 bases at J, with 5 bases between. This CDR3 has 14 amino acids. CDR3 nucleotide sequence: TGCGCCAGCAGCCAAGGGACTACTAATGAAAAACTGTTTTTT. This translates into CASSQGTTNEKLFF.

This chain joins TRBV6-9 and TRBJ2-1; D possibly corresponds to TRBD2 (6 bases). V lost 5 bases, J lost 7 bases, and 18 bases lay in between. Germline CDR1 MNHGY, CDR2 SVAAGI. The CDR3 runs to 15 residues. The DNA for the CDR3 is TGTGCCAGCAGTCAGGGACTGGGCGGAGAAAATGAGCAGTTCTTC. It specifies CASSQGLGGENEQFF.

Concerning this clone itself: One end of the junction does not line up with germline, which may come from a read error. The rearrangement joins TRBV28 to TRBJ2-7, with D unclear. This CDR3 spans 11 amino acids. Per the germline V gene, CDR1 is MDHEN and CDR2 is SYDVKM. The CDR3 DNA reads as TGTGCCAGCAACGATAACTACAAGCAGTACTTC. This codes for CASNDNYKQYF.

The V gene is TRBV4-1, the J gene TRBJ2-3; D is possibly TRBD1 (6 bases). The CDR3 covers 15 residues. Deletions cut 0 bases from V and 2 bases from J, with 9 bases between. Germline V CDR1 and CDR2: MGHRA, YSYEKL. The DNA of the CDR3 is TGCGCCAGCAGCCAAGAGCCAGGGGACACAGATACGCAGTATTTT. Translation: CASSQEPGDTDTQYF.

The chain joins TRBV7-6 to TRBJ2-4; tentatively, D is TRBD2 (6 bases). The V and J ends lost 1 base and 8 bases respectively, with 15 bases between them. Germline V gene lookup returns CDR1 SGHVS and CDR2 FNYEAQ. The CDR3 length is 15 residues. The CDR3 loop is CASSLDWGDGDIQYF. The CDR3 DNA is TGTGCCAGCAGCTTAGATTGGGGGGACGGGGACATTCAGTACTTC.

The chain is built from TRBV4-2 and TRBJ1-6; 8 bases are shared with TRBD1. The CDR3 loop spans 17 amino acids. The J segment lost 4 bases and the V segment lost 0 bases, leaving 5 bases of the junction unmatched. The germline CDR1 and CDR2 sequences are LGHNA and YNFKEQ. This CDR3 reads CASSQDMGQVYNSPLHF. DNA of the CDR3: TGTGCCAGCAGCCAAGATATGGGACAGGTTTATAATTCACCCCTCCACTTT.

This clone appeared once. The rearrangement joins TRBV14 to TRBJ2-7, with D possibly being TRBD2 (7 bases). The CDR3 sequence is 14 residues long. V was clipped by 4 bases and J by 5 bases, with 15 bases between them. Germline-derived CDR1 and CDR2 are SGHDN and FVKESK. This CDR3 reads CASSPWGGGNEQYF. Here the CDR3 DNA reads TGTGCCAGCAGCCCCTGGGGAGGGGGAAACGAGCAGTACTTC.

Concerning this clone: Mismatch with germline at one junction end may stem from a read error. The chain has TRBV7-9 and TRBJ2-7; 11 positions agree with TRBD2. The germline gives CDR1 SEHNR, CDR2 FQNEAQ (reference sequence). CDR3 length: 14 residues. DNA for the CDR3: TGTGCCAACAGCTCGACTAGCGGGGCCTACGAGCAGTACTTC. Translating it yields CANSSTSGAYEQYF.

This clone came up a few times. CDR3 sequence: CAWRGSGSAYEQYF. Written as DNA, the CDR3 is TGTGCCTGGAGGGGTAGCGGGAGCGCCTACGAGCAGTACTTC. The J gene is TRBJ2-7, the V gene TRBV30; 9 nucleotides agree with TRBD2. V lost 3 bases to trimming and J lost 2 bases; unmatched junction nucleotides: 5. Germline CDR1 and CDR2: GTSNPN and SVGIG (reference sequence). This CDR3 comprises 14 residues. Drawing the rest from reference TRBV30 and TRBJ2-7, the complete variable domain is SQTIHQWPATLVQPVGSPLSLECTVEGTSNPNLYWYRQAAGRGLQLLFYSVGIGQISSEVPQNLSASRPQDRQFILSSKKLLLSDSGFYLCAWRGSGSAYEQYFGPGTRLTVT.

The chain recombines TRBV6-1 with TRBJ2-7, with TRBD2 identical over 11 bases. The junction had 8 bases not matched to a gene; V was cut back by 6 bases and J by 7 bases. The CDR3 covers 14 residues. The germline gives CDR1 MNHNS, CDR2 SASEGT. DNA of the CDR3: TGTGCCAGCAGCGCACTAGCGGGAGTATGGGAGCAGTACTTC. It translates to CASSALAGVWEQYF.

For the CDR3, the DNA is TGTGCCAGCAGGAACTCTTACAATGAGCAGTTCTTC. As protein: CASRNSYNEQFF. This chain uses TRBV28 with TRBJ2-1; D is unresolved. Germline V gene lookup returns CDR1 MDHEN and CDR2 SYDVKM. This CDR3 has 12 amino acids. V was clipped by 6 bases and J by 4 bases, with 7 bases between them.

The V gene is TRBV18, the J gene TRBJ2-7; D perhaps matches TRBD2 (6 bases). The V gene lost 1 base and the J gene lost 0 bases, with 10 bases spanning the gap. CDR3 length equals 15 residues. Looked up from germline, CDR1 is KGHSH and CDR2 is LQKENI. The CDR3 nucleotides read TGTGCCAGCTCACCACGGGGGAGGAGCTCCTACGAGCAGTACTTC. Protein product: CASSPRGRSSYEQYF.

This chain's CDR3 is CASSPGGRVVGELFF. The DNA for the CDR3 is TGTGCCAGCAGCCCCGGCGGCAGGGTGGTCGGGGAGCTGTTTTTT. The V and J genes are TRBV11-3 and TRBJ2-2, with a tentative D call TRBD1 (5 bases). This CDR3 is 15 amino acids long. Deletions cut 5 bases from V and 7 bases from J, with 17 bases between. CDR1 SGHNT and CDR2 YENEEA come from the germline V gene.